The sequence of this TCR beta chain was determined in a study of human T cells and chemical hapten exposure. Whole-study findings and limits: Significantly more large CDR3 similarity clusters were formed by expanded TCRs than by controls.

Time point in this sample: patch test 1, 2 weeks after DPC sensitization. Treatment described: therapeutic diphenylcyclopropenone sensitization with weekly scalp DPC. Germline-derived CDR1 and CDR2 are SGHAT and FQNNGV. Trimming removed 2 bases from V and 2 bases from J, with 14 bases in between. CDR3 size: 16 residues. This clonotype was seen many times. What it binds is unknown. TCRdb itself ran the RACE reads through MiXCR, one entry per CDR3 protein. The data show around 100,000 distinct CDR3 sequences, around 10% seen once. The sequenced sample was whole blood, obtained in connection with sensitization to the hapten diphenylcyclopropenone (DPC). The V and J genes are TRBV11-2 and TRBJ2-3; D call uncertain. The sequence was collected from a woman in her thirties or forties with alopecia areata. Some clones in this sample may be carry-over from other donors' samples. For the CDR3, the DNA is TGTGCCAGCAGCTTACGGCAGGACCTCTCCACAGATACGCAGTATTTT. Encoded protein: CASSLRQDLSTDTQYF.